Given below is one TCR beta chain in context. Its antigen remains unknown. Per germline, CDR1 LGHDT and CDR2 YNNKEL (reference sequence). Trimming removed 0 bases from V and 5 bases from J, with 10 bases in between. The CDR3 length is 15 residues. Data came from immunoSEQ multiplex PCR; TCRdb stores just in-frame clones and leaves some out. Of approximately 160,000 clones in the sample, 85% to 95% were seen once. The sample belongs to a study of T cell responses to AZD1222 COVID-19 vaccine. Study results and limitations: Seropositive at baseline were only a handful of AZD1222 recipients. Close to half of spike-specific TCRs reportedly recognize unmutated variant regions.

This sequence was found in an adult in good health. The genes are TRBV3-1 (or the pseudogene TRBV3-2) and TRBJ1-4; D not resolved. Source: peripheral blood, taken on day 0 of AZD1222 vaccination. CDR3: CASSQDQGWNEKLFF. The CDR3 nucleotides read TGTGCCAGCAGCCAAGACCAAGGGTGGAATGAAAAACTGTTTTTT.